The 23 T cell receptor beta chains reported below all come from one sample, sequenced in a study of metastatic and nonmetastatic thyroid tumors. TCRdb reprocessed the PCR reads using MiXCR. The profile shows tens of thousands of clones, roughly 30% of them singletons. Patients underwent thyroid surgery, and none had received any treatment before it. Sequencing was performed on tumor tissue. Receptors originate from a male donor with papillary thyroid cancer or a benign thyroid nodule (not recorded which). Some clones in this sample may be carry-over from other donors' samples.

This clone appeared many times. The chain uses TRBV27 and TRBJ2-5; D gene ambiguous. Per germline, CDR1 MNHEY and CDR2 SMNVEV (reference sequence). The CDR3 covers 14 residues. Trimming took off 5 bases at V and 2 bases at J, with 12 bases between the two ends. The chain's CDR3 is CASSRSRWQETQYF. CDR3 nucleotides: TGTGCCAGCAGTCGATCTAGGTGGCAAGAGACCCAGTACTTC.

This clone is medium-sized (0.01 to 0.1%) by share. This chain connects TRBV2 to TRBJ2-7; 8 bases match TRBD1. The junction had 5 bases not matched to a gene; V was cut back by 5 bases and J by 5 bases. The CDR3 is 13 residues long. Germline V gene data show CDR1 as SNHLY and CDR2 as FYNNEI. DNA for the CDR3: TGTGCCAGCAGTCCGGACAGGGTCGACGAGCAGTACTTC. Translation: CASSPDRVDEQYF.

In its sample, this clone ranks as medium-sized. The CDR3 region is CASTKLPGQGFYEQYF. CDR3 sequence (DNA): TGTGCCAGCACCAAACTTCCGGGACAGGGCTTCTACGAGCAGTACTTC. The chain has TRBV6-1 and TRBJ2-7; 9 bases are a match to TRBD1. CDR3 length: 16 amino acids. Looked up from germline, CDR1 is MNHNS and CDR2 is SASEGT. Trimming removed 7 bases from V and 3 bases from J; junction bases left unmatched: 13.

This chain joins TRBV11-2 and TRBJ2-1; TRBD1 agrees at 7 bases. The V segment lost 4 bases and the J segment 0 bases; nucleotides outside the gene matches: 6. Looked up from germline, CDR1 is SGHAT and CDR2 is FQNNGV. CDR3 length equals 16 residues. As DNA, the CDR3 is TGTGCCAGCAGCTATAGACAGGGATTCTCCTACAATGAGCAGTTCTTC. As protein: CASSYRQGFSYNEQFF.

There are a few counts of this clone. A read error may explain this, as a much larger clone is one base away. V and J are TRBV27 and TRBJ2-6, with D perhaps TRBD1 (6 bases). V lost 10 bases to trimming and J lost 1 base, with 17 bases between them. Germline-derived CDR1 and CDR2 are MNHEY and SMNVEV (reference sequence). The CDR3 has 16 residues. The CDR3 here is CATGTWVLSGANVLTF. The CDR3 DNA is TGTGCCACAGGGACATGGGTTTTATCTGGGGCCAACGTCCTGACTTTC.

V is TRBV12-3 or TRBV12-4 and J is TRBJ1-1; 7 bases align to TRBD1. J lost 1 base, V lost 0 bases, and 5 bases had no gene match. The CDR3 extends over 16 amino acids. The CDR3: CASSLAMDRWNTEAFF. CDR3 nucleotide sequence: TGTGCCAGCAGTTTAGCGATGGACAGGTGGAACACTGAAGCTTTCTTT.

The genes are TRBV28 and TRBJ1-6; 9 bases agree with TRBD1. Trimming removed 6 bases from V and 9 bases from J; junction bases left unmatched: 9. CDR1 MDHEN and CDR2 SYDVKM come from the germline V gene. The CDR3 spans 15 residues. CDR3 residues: CASRIGTGLSSPLHF. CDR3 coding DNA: TGTGCCAGCAGAATAGGGACAGGGCTGTCTTCACCCCTCCACTTT.

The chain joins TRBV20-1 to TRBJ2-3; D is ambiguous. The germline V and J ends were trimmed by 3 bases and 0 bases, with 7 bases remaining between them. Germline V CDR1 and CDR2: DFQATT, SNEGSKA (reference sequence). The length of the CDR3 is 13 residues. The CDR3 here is CSARSSSTDTQYF. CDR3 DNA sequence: TGCAGTGCTAGGTCGTCTAGCACAGATACGCAGTATTTT.

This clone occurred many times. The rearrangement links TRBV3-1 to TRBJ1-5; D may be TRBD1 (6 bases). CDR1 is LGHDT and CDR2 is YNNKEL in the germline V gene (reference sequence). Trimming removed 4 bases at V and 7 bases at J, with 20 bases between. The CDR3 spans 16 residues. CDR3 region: CASSLGGGGVSQPQHF. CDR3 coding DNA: TGTGCCAGCAGCCTAGGAGGGGGGGGCGTATCGCAGCCCCAGCATTTT.

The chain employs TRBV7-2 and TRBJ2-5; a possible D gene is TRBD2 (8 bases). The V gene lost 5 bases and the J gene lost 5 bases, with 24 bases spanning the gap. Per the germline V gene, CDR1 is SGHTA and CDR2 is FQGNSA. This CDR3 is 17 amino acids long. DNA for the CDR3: TGTGCCAGCAGCGAACGGGCGGGAGGACAGGTCGGGGAGACCCAGTACTTC. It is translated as CASSERAGGQVGETQYF. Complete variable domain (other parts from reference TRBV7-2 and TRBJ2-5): GAGVSQSPSNKVTEKGKDVELRCDPISGHTALYWYRQSLGQGLEFLIYFQGNSAPDKSGLPSDRFSAERTGGSVSTLTIQRTQQEDSAVYLCASSERAGGQVGETQYFGPGTRLLVL.

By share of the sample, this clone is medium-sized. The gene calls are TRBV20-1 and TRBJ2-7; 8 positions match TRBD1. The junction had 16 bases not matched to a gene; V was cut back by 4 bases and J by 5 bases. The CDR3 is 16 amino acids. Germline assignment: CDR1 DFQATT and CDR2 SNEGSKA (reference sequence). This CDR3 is CSATNPRTGNVDEQYF. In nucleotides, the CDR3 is TGCAGTGCTACAAACCCGAGGACAGGGAATGTCGACGAGCAGTACTTC.

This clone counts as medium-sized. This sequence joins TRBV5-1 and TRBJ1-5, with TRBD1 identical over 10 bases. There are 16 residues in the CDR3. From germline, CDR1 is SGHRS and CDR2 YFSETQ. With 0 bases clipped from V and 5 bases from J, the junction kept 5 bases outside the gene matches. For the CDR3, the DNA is TGCGCCAGCAGCTTGGGGACAGGGGGGCCCCATCAGCCCCAGCATTTT. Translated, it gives CASSLGTGGPHQPQHF.

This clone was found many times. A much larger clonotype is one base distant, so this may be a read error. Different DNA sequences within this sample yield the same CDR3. CDR3 DNA: TGCAGTGCCCCGGTAGCGGGAGACGGGCAGTTCTTC. It translates to CSAPVAGDGQFF. V usage is TRBV20-1 and J usage is TRBJ2-1, with TRBD2 identical over 9 bases. CDR3 length equals 12 residues. V shed 6 bases, J shed 12 bases, and the junction held 9 bases outside the gene matches. CDR1 DFQATT and CDR2 SNEGSKA come from the germline V gene (reference sequence).

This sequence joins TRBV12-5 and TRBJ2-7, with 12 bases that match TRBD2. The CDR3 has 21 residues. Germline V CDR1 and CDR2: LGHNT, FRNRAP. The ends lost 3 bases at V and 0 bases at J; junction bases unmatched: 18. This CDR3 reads CASGFTSGRSQWRGSSYEQYF. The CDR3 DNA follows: TGTGCTAGTGGTTTTACTAGCGGGAGGTCTCAGTGGAGGGGGAGCTCCTACGAGCAGTACTTC. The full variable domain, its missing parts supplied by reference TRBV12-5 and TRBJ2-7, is DARVTQTPRHKVTEMGQEVTMRCQPILGHNTVFWYRQTMMQGLELLAYFRNRAPLDDSGMPKDRFSAEMPDATLATLKIQPSEPRDSAVYFCASGFTSGRSQWRGSSYEQYFGPGTRLTVT.

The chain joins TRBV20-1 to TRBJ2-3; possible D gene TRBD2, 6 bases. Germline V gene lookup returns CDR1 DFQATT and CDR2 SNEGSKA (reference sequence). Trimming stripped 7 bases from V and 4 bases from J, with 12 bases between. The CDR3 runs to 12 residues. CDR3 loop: CSDRGFADTQYF. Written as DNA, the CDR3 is TGCAGTGACCGGGGGTTCGCAGATACGCAGTATTTT.

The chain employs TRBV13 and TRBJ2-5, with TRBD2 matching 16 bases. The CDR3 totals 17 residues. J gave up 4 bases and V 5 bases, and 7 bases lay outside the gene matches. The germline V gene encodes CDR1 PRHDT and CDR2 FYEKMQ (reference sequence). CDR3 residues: CASSLGLAGGFGETQYF. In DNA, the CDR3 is TGTGCCAGCAGCCTGGGACTAGCGGGAGGGTTCGGAGAGACCCAGTACTTC.

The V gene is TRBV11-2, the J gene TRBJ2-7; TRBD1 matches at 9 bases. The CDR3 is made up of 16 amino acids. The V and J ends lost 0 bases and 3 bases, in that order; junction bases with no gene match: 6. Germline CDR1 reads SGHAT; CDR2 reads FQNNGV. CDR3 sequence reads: CASSLDGQGSYYEQYF. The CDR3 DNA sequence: TGTGCCAGCAGCTTAGATGGACAGGGGTCCTACTACGAGCAGTACTTC. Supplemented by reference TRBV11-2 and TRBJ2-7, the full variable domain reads EAGVAQSPRYKIIEKRQSVAFWCNPISGHATLYWYQQILGQGPKLLIQFQNNGVVDDSQLPKDRFSAERLKGVDSTLKIQPAKLEDSAVYLCASSLDGQGSYYEQYFGPGTRLTVT.

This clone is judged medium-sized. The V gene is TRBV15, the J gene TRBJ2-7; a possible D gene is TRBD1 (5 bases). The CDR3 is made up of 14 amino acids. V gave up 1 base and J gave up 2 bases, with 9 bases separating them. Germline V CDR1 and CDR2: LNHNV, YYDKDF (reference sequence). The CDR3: CATSRAQAAYEQYF. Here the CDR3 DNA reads TGTGCCACCAGCAGAGCACAGGCCGCCTACGAGCAGTACTTC.

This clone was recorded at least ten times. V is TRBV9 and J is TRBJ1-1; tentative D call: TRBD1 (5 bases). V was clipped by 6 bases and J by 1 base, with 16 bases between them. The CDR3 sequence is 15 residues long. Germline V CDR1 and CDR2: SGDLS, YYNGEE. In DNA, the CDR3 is TGTGCCAGCAACCTCCAGGAGGGGACGAACACTGAAGCTTTCTTT. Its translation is CASNLQEGTNTEAFF.

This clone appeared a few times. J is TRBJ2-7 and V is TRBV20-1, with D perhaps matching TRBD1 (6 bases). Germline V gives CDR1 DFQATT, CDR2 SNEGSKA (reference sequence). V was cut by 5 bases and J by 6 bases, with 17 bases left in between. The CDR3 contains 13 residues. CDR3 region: CSALIFWGREQYF. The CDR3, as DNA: TGCAGTGCTCTAATCTTTTGGGGGCGCGAGCAGTACTTC.

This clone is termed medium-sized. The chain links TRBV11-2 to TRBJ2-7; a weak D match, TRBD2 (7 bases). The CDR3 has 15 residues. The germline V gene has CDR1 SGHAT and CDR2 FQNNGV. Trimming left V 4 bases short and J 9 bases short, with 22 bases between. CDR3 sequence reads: CASSSSPGGLGGQYF. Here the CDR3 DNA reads TGTGCCAGCAGCTCCTCCCCGGGGGGCTTAGGAGGGCAGTACTTC.

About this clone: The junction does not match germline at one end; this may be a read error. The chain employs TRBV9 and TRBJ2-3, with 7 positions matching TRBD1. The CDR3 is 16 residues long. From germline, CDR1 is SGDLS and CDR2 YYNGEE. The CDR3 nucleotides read TGTGCCAGCAGCTTCGACCATCTAGGGGGCACAGACACGCAGTATTTT. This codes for CASSFDHLGGTDTQYF. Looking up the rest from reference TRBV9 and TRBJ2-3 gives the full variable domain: DSGVTQTPKHLITATGQRVTLRCSPRSGDLSVYWYQQSLDQGLQFLIQYYNGEERAKGNILERFSAQQFPDLHSELNLSSLELGDSALYFCASSFDHLGGTDTQYFGPGTRLTVL.

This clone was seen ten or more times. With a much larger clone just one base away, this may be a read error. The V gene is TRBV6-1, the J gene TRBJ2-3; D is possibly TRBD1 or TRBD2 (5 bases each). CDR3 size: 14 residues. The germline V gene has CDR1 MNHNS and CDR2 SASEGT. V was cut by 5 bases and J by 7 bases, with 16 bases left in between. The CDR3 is CASSTLGEPNTQYF. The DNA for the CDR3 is TGTGCCAGCAGTACCCTAGGGGAGCCTAATACGCAGTATTTT.